Following are 30 T cell receptor beta chains from one sample sequenced in a study of blood T cells in healthy people across ages. With a J-beta primer mix and a sample-barcoded 5' primer, a second PCR ran about 6 to 11 cycles. MiXCR was run by TCRdb on the 5' RACE reads, yielding one entry per CDR3 protein. The table lists about 1.7 million distinct CDR3 sequences, approximately 30% of them singletons. The sample was blood. Receptor source: a woman in her twenties or thirties in good health.

The rearrangement joins TRBV24-1 to TRBJ1-6; no firm D call. Germline V gene sequence: CDR1 KGHDR, CDR2 SFDVKD. The V end was cut by 7 bases, the J end by 7 bases, with 19 bases between. The CDR3 extends over 16 amino acids. CDR3 bases: TGTGCCACCAGGGACGACCAAAGAGCCTTAAATTCACCCCTCCACTTT. Residues: CATRDDQRALNSPLHF.

Only one count was recorded for this clonotype. V usage is TRBV5-1 and J usage is TRBJ2-7; no firm D call. The CDR3 contains 11 residues. V was pared by 8 bases and J by 5 bases, with 11 bases between. Germline loops: CDR1 SGHRS, CDR2 YFSETQ. The CDR3 coding sequence is TGCGCCAGTAAGGTTTTGGACGAGCAGTACTTC. This sequence encodes CASKVLDEQYF.

This clonotype was detected ten times or more. Written as DNA, the CDR3 is TGCAGCGGTAACTCCGAGACCCAGTACTTC. This gives the protein CSGNSETQYF. The chain joins TRBV29-1 to TRBJ2-5, with unresolved D. CDR1 is SQVTM, CDR2 ANQGSEA, per germline. The CDR3 is 10 residues long. Trimming took off 7 bases at V and 5 bases at J, with 8 bases between the two ends.

This clonotype was counted a few times. This chain connects TRBV18 to TRBJ2-6; possible D gene TRBD1, 6 bases. Trimming took off 3 bases at V and 0 bases at J, with 9 bases between the two ends. The germline CDR1 and CDR2 sequences are KGHSH and LQKENI. The CDR3 is 16 amino acids. CDR3 in amino acids: CASSPEDSSGANVLTF. CDR3 DNA: TGTGCCAGCTCACCCGAGGACAGCTCTGGGGCCAACGTCCTGACTTTC. The variable domain in full, with the rest retrieved from reference TRBV18 and TRBJ2-6, is NAGVMQNPRHLVRRRGQEARLRCSPMKGHSHVYWYRQLPEEGLKFMVYLQKENIIDESGMPKERFSAEFPKEGPSILRIQQVVRGDSAAYFCASSPEDSSGANVLTFGAGSRLTVL.

This sequence joins TRBV10-3 and TRBJ2-1, with 8 bases fitting TRBD1. V shed 3 bases, J shed 6 bases, and the junction held 7 bases outside the gene matches. The CDR3 contains 15 residues. Germline loops: CDR1 ENHRY, CDR2 SYGVKD. The chain's CDR3 is CAISDGGQGGNEQFF. CDR3 nucleotides: TGTGCCATCAGTGATGGTGGACAGGGAGGCAATGAGCAGTTCTTC.

Ten or more counts support this clonotype. This chain connects TRBV12-3 or TRBV12-4 to TRBJ1-3; a weak D match, TRBD1 (5 bases). V lost 10 bases and J lost 4, with 11 bases in between. The CDR3 consists of 12 residues. CDR3 protein: CATRVAGNTIYF. In DNA form, the CDR3 reads TGTGCCACCAGGGTCGCCGGAAACACCATATATTTT.

The chain recombines TRBV3-1 with TRBJ2-7; D is possibly TRBD1 (6 bases). This CDR3 spans 15 amino acids. The V gene lost 1 base and the J gene lost 2 bases, with 12 bases spanning the gap. CDR1 LGHDT and CDR2 YNNKEL come from the germline V gene (reference sequence). The CDR3 region is CASSQAPGQTYEQYF. In DNA form, the CDR3 reads TGTGCCAGCAGCCAAGCCCCCGGACAGACCTACGAGCAGTACTTC.

This clonotype was detected many times. The rearrangement joins TRBV20-1 to TRBJ2-7, with 11 bases aligning to TRBD2. Germline values: CDR1 DFQATT, CDR2 SNEGSKA (reference sequence). The CDR3 has 14 amino acids. With V trimmed by 4 bases and J by 4 bases, 6 bases remained unmatched. In DNA, the CDR3 is TGCAGTGCTATAACCGGGACTAGCGGATACGAGCAGTACTTC. This sequence encodes CSAITGTSGYEQYF.

This clonotype was recorded a few times. V is TRBV5-1 and J is TRBJ1-4; TRBD1 aligns across 7 bases. CDR1 and CDR2 (germline): SGHRS, YFSETQ. The CDR3 totals 15 residues. The trim removed 1 base at V and 7 bases at J, leaving 7 bases unmatched. In nucleotides, the CDR3 is TGCGCCAGCAGCTTGAGGGGGCCTTCGAGTGAAAAACTGTTTTTT. Translating gives CASSLRGPSSEKLFF. Full variable domain (outside the CDR3, taken from reference TRBV5-1 and TRBJ1-4): KAGVTQTPRYLIKTRGQQVTLSCSPISGHRSVSWYQQTPGQGLQFLFEYFSETQRNKGNFPGRFSGRQFSNSRSEMNVSTLELGDSALYLCASSLRGPSSEKLFFGSGTQLSVL.

This clonotype occurred once. The chain couples TRBV2 to TRBJ1-2; TRBD1 agrees at 7 bases. Germline CDR1 reads SNHLY; CDR2 reads FYNNEI. V trimming: 6 bases; J trimming: 2 bases; junction bases outside the gene matches: 9. This CDR3 contains 15 residues. CDR3 coding DNA: TGTGCCAGCAGCGTTCCGGGACAGAAGAACTATGGCTACACCTTC. It is translated as CASSVPGQKNYGYTF.

V usage is TRBV20-1 and J usage is TRBJ2-5; TRBD1 is a possible D gene (6 bases). CDR1 is DFQATT and CDR2 is SNEGSKA in the germline V gene (reference sequence). The CDR3 runs 14 residues. The V gene lost 3 bases and the J gene lost 4 bases, with 15 bases spanning the gap. CDR3 bases: TGCAGTGCTAGCCCACAGGGTGCGGGAGAGACCCAGTACTTC. This sequence encodes CSASPQGAGETQYF.

This clonotype has more than one count but fewer than ten. The rearrangement links TRBV4-3 to TRBJ2-1, with D maybe TRBD2 (5 bases). The CDR3 length is 14 residues. The germline V gene encodes CDR1 LGHNA and CDR2 YSLEER. V lost 7 bases and J lost 15, with 25 bases in between. CDR3 amino acids: CASTEAPGRGRSFF. The CDR3 DNA follows: TGCGCCAGCACGGAGGCACCTGGGAGAGGACGGTCGTTCTTC.

This clonotype has just a few counts. This chain joins TRBV7-8 and TRBJ2-2; 15 positions agree with TRBD2. CDR1 is SGHVS and CDR2 is FQNEAQ in the germline V gene. This CDR3 comprises 20 residues. V lost 2 bases and J lost 5; bases outside the gene matches: 12. CDR3 in amino acids: CASSLSTQGLAGGRTGELFF. As DNA, the CDR3 is TGTGCCAGCAGCTTATCTACCCAGGGACTAGCGGGAGGAAGGACCGGGGAGCTGTTTTTT.

This clonotype was detected only a few times. The rearrangement uses TRBV3-1 and TRBJ2-3; tentative D call: TRBD2 (6 bases). The germline V gene has CDR1 LGHDT and CDR2 YNNKEL (reference sequence). This CDR3 has 13 residues. Between the trimmed V and J ends, which lost 4 bases and 9 bases, there was a span of 14 bases. The CDR3 DNA reads TGTGCCAGCAGCCGCGGGACCGGCGGAACGCAGTATTTT. The encoded protein is CASSRGTGGTQYF.

This rearrangement joins TRBV20-1 to TRBJ2-4; 7 bases line up with TRBD2. V shed 6 bases, J shed 5 bases, and the junction held 1 base outside the gene matches. The CDR3 loop spans 11 amino acids. CDR1 and CDR2 (germline): DFQATT, SNEGSKA (reference sequence). The CDR3 here is CSAGGENIQYF. Written as DNA, the CDR3 is TGCAGTGCGGGGGGGGAAAACATTCAGTACTTC.

V usage is TRBV12-3 or TRBV12-4 and J usage is TRBJ2-1; 7 bases match TRBD1. The CDR3 runs 13 residues. The V and J ends lost 4 bases and 6 bases, in that order; junction bases with no gene match: 3. The chain's CDR3 is CASSSTGPNEQFF. The CDR3 nucleotides read TGTGCCAGCAGTTCGACAGGGCCCAATGAGCAGTTCTTC.

Ten or more counts support this clonotype. The CDR3 sequence: CSVYFDQETQYF. The DNA for the CDR3 is TGCAGCGTTTACTTCGACCAAGAGACCCAGTACTTC. V usage is TRBV29-1 and J usage is TRBJ2-5; no definite D call. The CDR3 consists of 12 residues. V lost 5 bases and J 0 bases, leaving 7 bases between the germline ends. The germline V gene has CDR1 SQVTM and CDR2 ANQGSEA.

This clonotype was counted only a few times. The chain couples TRBV2 to TRBJ2-7, with 10 bases aligning to TRBD2. This CDR3 comprises 15 residues. Trimming took 6 bases from V and 0 from J; bases not matched to a gene: 5. CDR1 SNHLY and CDR2 FYNNEI come from the germline V gene. CDR3 loop: CASRMTSGSSYEQYF. The CDR3 DNA is TGTGCCAGCAGGATGACTAGCGGGTCCTCCTACGAGCAGTACTTC. Full variable domain (remainder filled in from reference TRBV2 and TRBJ2-7): EPEVTQTPSHQVTQMGQEVILRCVPISNHLYFYWYRQILGQKVEFLVSFYNNEISEKSEIFDDQFSVERPDGSNFTLKIRSTKLEDSAMYFCASRMTSGSSYEQYFGPGTRLTVT.

Only a few counts were recorded for this clonotype. This chain uses TRBV19 with TRBJ2-7; the match to TRBD1 covers 7 bases. The CDR3 loop spans 17 amino acids. The V and J ends lost 9 bases and 3 bases, in that order; junction bases with no gene match: 20. CDR1 LNHDA and CDR2 SQIVND come from the germline V gene (reference sequence). The CDR3 sequence: CARIEDPGQVHFYEQYF. CDR3 nucleotides: TGTGCCAGAATAGAGGACCCAGGACAGGTCCATTTCTACGAGCAGTACTTC.

This clonotype was detected many times. This chain connects TRBV18 to TRBJ2-5, with unresolved D. V dropped 8 bases and J dropped 2 bases, with 12 bases sitting between them. The CDR3 length is 13 residues. Looked up from germline, CDR1 is KGHSH and CDR2 is LQKENI. CDR3 sequence reads: CASSPSPQETQYF. As DNA, the CDR3 is TGTGCCAGCAGCCCTAGTCCGCAAGAGACCCAGTACTTC.

The table lists this clonotype with a few counts. The V and J genes are TRBV3-1 and TRBJ2-4, with unresolved D. This CDR3 contains 14 residues. CDR1 is LGHDT, CDR2 YNNKEL, per germline (reference sequence). Trimming took off 2 bases at V and 1 base at J, with 6 bases between the two ends. The CDR3 region has the DNA TGTGCCAGCAGCCAATTTCGGGCCAAAAACATTCAGTACTTC. Amino acid sequence: CASSQFRAKNIQYF.

The chain employs TRBV14 and TRBJ2-7; D gene ambiguous. Germline V gene sequence: CDR1 SGHDN, CDR2 FVKESK. V was trimmed by 1 base and J by 4 bases, leaving 11 bases between them. The CDR3 is 14 amino acids. Here the CDR3 reads CASSQGAKPYEQYF. The CDR3 coding sequence is TGTGCCAGCAGCCAAGGAGCCAAACCTTACGAGCAGTACTTC.

Details on this clonotype: A much bigger clone sits one base away, suggesting this may be a read error. As DNA, the CDR3 is TGCAGCGTTGAAGAGTTAGCGCCAAAGAGGTACTTC. It is translated as CSVEELAPKRYF. V and J are TRBV29-1 and TRBJ2-5; possibly TRBD2 for D (5 bases). The length of the CDR3 is 12 residues. Germline loops: CDR1 SQVTM, CDR2 ANQGSEA. V was shortened by 0 bases and J by 13 bases, with 15 bases between the two germline ends.

This chain uses TRBV20-1 with TRBJ1-5; perhaps TRBD1 as D (6 bases). Trimming pared 0 bases from V and 1 base from J, leaving 19 bases between. The CDR3 is 18 residues long. Per germline, CDR1 DFQATT and CDR2 SNEGSKA (reference sequence). CDR3 amino acids: CSARDQGPQSLSNQPQHF. The CDR3 bases are TGCAGTGCTAGAGATCAGGGGCCCCAAAGCCTCAGCAATCAGCCCCAGCATTTT.

This clonotype was seen repeatedly, ten times or more. A junction end diverges from the germline sequence, so it may reflect a read error. The chain joins TRBV7-9 to TRBJ1-4, with 7 bases matching TRBD1. CDR1 SEHNR and CDR2 FQNEAQ come from the germline V gene (reference sequence). CDR3 length: 14 residues. The CDR3 spells CASSLGQYNEKLFF. The DNA of the CDR3 is TGCGCCAGCAGCTTGGGACAGTATAATGAAAAACTGTTTTTT.

This clonotype was detected only a few times. This chain links TRBV12-3 or TRBV12-4 with TRBJ1-2, with D possibly matching TRBD1 (5 bases). V was cut by 5 bases and J by 3 bases, with 10 bases left in between. This CDR3 contains 13 residues. Here the CDR3 reads CASSPWDHYGYTF. The CDR3 DNA reads TGTGCCAGCAGTCCTTGGGACCACTATGGCTACACCTTC.

In regard to this clonotype: A read error may be the cause here, since a much bigger clone is one base away. The V call is TRBV7-9, the J call TRBJ1-5; D ambiguous. In germline, CDR1 is SEHNR, CDR2 FQNEAQ (reference sequence). This CDR3 contains 12 residues. CDR3: CASSLERQPRHF. CDR3 nucleotides: TGTGCCAGCAGCTTGGAACGTCAGCCCCGGCATTTT.

This clonotype has only a few counts. This chain connects TRBV29-1 to TRBJ1-1; 9 nucleotides match TRBD1. Germline V gene lookup returns CDR1 SQVTM and CDR2 ANQGSEA. The CDR3 sequence is 13 residues long. J lost 8 bases, V lost 0 bases, and 4 bases had no gene match. CDR3 coding DNA: TGCAGCGTTGAAGAATACGGACAGGGGGAAGCTTTCTTT. It specifies CSVEEYGQGEAFF.

The chain employs TRBV29-1 and TRBJ2-7; 9 nucleotides agree with TRBD1. Germline CDR1 is SQVTM and CDR2 is ANQGSEA. V was pared by 4 bases and J by 8 bases, with 15 bases of the junction left unmatched. The CDR3 totals 15 residues. CDR3 sequence reads: CSVGLGQGFSLKQYF. The CDR3, as DNA: TGCAGCGTTGGCCTGGGACAGGGCTTCTCCCTCAAGCAGTACTTC.

This clonotype occurred a few times. V is TRBV12-3 or TRBV12-4 and J is TRBJ1-1; D gene unclear. The CDR3 length is 11 residues. V lost 6 bases to trimming and J lost 9 bases, with 11 bases between them. CDR3 in amino acids: CASSQAFQAFF. The CDR3 region has the DNA TGTGCCAGCAGCCAAGCCTTTCAAGCTTTCTTT.